The 32 T cell receptor beta chains below come from one sample, sequenced in a study of shared clonotypes between healthy human individuals. The method was immunoSEQ multiplex PCR; TCRdb's version includes in-frame clones alone and lacks a portion of them. The repertoire includes over a million clones, around 97% of them detected once, and 1.2% sits in the top ten. Material for sequencing was naive CD4+ T cells sorted from blood. The subset: CD45RA+ positively selected. The origin of the receptors is a man in his thirties or forties in good health.

The V and J genes are TRBV28 and TRBJ2-6; 7 bases align to TRBD1. The J segment lost 0 bases and the V segment lost 2 bases, leaving 4 bases of the junction unmatched. The CDR3 is 17 residues long. Germline lookup yields CDR1 MDHEN and CDR2 SYDVKM. CDR3 residues: CASSLGQAISGANVLTF. Written as DNA, the CDR3 is TGTGCCAGCAGTTTAGGACAGGCGATCTCTGGGGCCAACGTCCTGACTTTC.

The genes are TRBV29-1 and TRBJ2-7; possible D gene TRBD2, 6 bases. Germline V gene sequence: CDR1 SQVTM, CDR2 ANQGSEA. Trimming stripped 7 bases from V and 3 bases from J, with 16 bases between. This CDR3 is 13 amino acids long. The CDR3 spells CSAGPGLHYEQYF. Here the CDR3 DNA reads TGCAGCGCTGGGCCGGGACTTCACTACGAGCAGTACTTC.

The chain is built from TRBV25-1 and TRBJ2-3; 8 bases fit TRBD1. Germline CDR1 is MGHDK and CDR2 is SYGVNS. The CDR3 is 12 residues long. CDR3 in amino acids: CVTQGASDTQYF. In DNA form, the CDR3 reads TGTGTCACCCAGGGGGCCTCAGATACGCAGTATTTT.

The chain employs TRBV7-2 and TRBJ2-1; D unresolved. The CDR3 runs 16 residues. V shed 1 base and J shed 1 base, with 11 bases lying between them. CDR1 is SGHTA, CDR2 FQGNSA, per germline. CDR3 sequence reads: CASSLGADSSYNEQFF. CDR3 in DNA: TGTGCCAGCAGCTTAGGTGCAGACTCATCCTACAATGAGCAGTTCTTC.

This chain links TRBV5-5 with TRBJ2-7; 10 bases are a match to TRBD1. V lost 0 bases to trimming and J lost 5 bases; unmatched junction nucleotides: 8. The CDR3 length is 16 residues. CDR1 is SGHKS and CDR2 is YYEKEE in the germline V gene (reference sequence). CDR3 in DNA: TGTGCCAGCAGCTTGGTTTTGGGACAGGGGAACAACGAGCAGTACTTC. As protein: CASSLVLGQGNNEQYF.

The chain is built from TRBV2 and TRBJ2-3; 12 bases align to TRBD2. The ends lost 9 bases at V and 1 base at J; junction bases unmatched: 2. The CDR3 is made up of 14 amino acids. Germline CDR1 and CDR2: SNHLY and FYNNEI. In nucleotides, the CDR3 is TGTGCCAGACGGACTAGCGGGGGCACAGATACGCAGTATTTT. This sequence encodes CARRTSGGTDTQYF.

The CDR3 loop reads CTSSQDPSWDTGELFF. CDR3 in DNA: TGCACCAGCAGCCAAGACCCTAGTTGGGACACCGGGGAGCTGTTTTTT. The chain has TRBV1 and TRBJ2-2; the D call TRBD2 from the table was never checked on the DNA. TRBV1 is designated a pseudogene. The CDR3 length is 16 residues.

In its sample, this clone was seen once. The chain joins TRBV6-4 to TRBJ2-7, with a tentative D call TRBD2 (5 bases). V gave up 4 bases and J gave up 5 bases, with 9 bases separating them. The CDR3 extends over 12 amino acids. In germline, CDR1 is MRHNA, CDR2 SNTAGT. CDR3 nucleotides: TGTGCCAGCAGTGTATCCGGGGACGAGCAGTACTTC. Its translation is CASSVSGDEQYF.

The V and J genes are TRBV7-2 and TRBJ1-1; TRBD1 aligns across 7 bases. Germline CDR1 SGHTA, CDR2 FQGNSA. The junction had 8 bases not matched to a gene; V was cut back by 7 bases and J by 0 bases. The CDR3 is 15 residues long. CDR3 sequence: CASTFLDRVNTEAFF. The CDR3 DNA reads as TGTGCCAGCACCTTCTTAGACAGGGTGAACACTGAAGCTTTCTTT.

The V call is TRBV5-6, the J call TRBJ2-5; D remains ambiguous. Germline loops: CDR1 SGHDT, CDR2 YYEEEE. This CDR3 region has 13 residues. The ends were cut back, 1 base at V and 4 bases at J, with 8 bases in the middle. The CDR3 loop is CASSLRRGETQYF. In DNA, the CDR3 is TGTGCCAGCAGCTTGAGGAGAGGAGAGACCCAGTACTTC.

The CDR3 loop is CASKAFDSYEQYF. CDR3 coding DNA: TGTGCCAGCAAGGCTTTTGACTCCTACGAGCAGTACTTC. This rearrangement joins TRBV27 to TRBJ2-7; no clear D. V was trimmed by 7 bases and J by 0 bases, leaving 10 bases between them. This CDR3 comprises 13 residues. Per the germline V gene, CDR1 is MNHEY and CDR2 is SMNVEV (reference sequence).

This chain uses TRBV2 with TRBJ2-3; D gene uncertain. Germline-derived CDR1 and CDR2 are SNHLY and FYNNEI. V was cut by 2 bases and J by 2 bases, with 8 bases left in between. The CDR3 is 14 amino acids. The CDR3 region is CASSELQSTDTQYF. The CDR3 DNA is TGTGCCAGCAGTGAATTACAGTCCACAGATACGCAGTATTTT.

In DNA, the CDR3 is TGTGCCAGCAGCGCCTCGGGGGGCAGCAATGAGCAGTTCTTC. Amino acid sequence: CASSASGGSNEQFF. The J gene is TRBJ2-1, the V gene TRBV9; tentative D call: TRBD2 (7 bases). The length of the CDR3 is 14 residues. Germline CDR1 reads SGDLS; CDR2 reads YYNGEE. The germline V and J ends were trimmed by 3 bases and 6 bases, with 13 bases remaining between them. The full variable domain, its missing parts supplied by reference TRBV9 and TRBJ2-1, is DSGVTQTPKHLITATGQRVTLRCSPRSGDLSVYWYQQSLDQGLQFLIQYYNGEERAKGNILERFSAQQFPDLHSELNLSSLELGDSALYFCASSASGGSNEQFFGPGTRLTVL.

This sequence joins TRBV7-3 and TRBJ1-1, with a possible D match to TRBD1 (5 bases). The CDR3 totals 12 residues. The germline CDR1 and CDR2 sequences are SGHTA and FQGTGA. Trimming took 3 bases from V and 8 from J, leaving 10 bases between them. CDR3 region: CASSFDSVEAFF. The CDR3 bases are TGTGCCAGCAGCTTCGACAGTGTAGAAGCTTTCTTT.

A word on this clone: Other DNA sequences within the sample encode an identical CDR3. Here the CDR3 DNA reads TGTGCCAGCAGCGTAGGGGCAGGGGCTTCCTACGAGCAGTACTTC. Its translation is CASSVGAGASYEQYF. V is TRBV9 and J is TRBJ2-7; a possible D gene is TRBD1 (6 bases). Germline-derived CDR1 and CDR2 are SGDLS and YYNGEE. V was clipped by 0 bases and J by 1 base, with 11 bases between them. There are 15 residues in the CDR3.

The V gene is TRBV5-6, the J gene TRBJ2-1; the match to TRBD1 covers 8 bases. Germline CDR1 SGHDT, CDR2 YYEEEE. The CDR3 sequence is 17 residues long. The J segment lost 0 bases and the V segment lost 4 bases, leaving 9 bases of the junction unmatched. The DNA of the CDR3 is TGTGCCAGCAGCCGTTACCGGACAGGGAGCTCCTACAATGAGCAGTTCTTC. Its protein product is CASSRYRTGSSYNEQFF.

This clone has more than one count but fewer than ten. V and J are TRBV11-2 and TRBJ2-3; D perhaps matches TRBD1 (6 bases). Germline CDR1 is SGHAT and CDR2 is FQNNGV. V was shortened by 4 bases and J by 8 bases, with 16 bases between the two germline ends. The CDR3 runs to 14 residues. The CDR3 DNA reads TGTGCCAGCAGCTCCCAACAGGGCGGAGGTACGCAGTATTTT. This translates into CASSSQQGGGTQYF.

The chain has TRBV10-3 and TRBJ2-7, with TRBD2 matching over 12 bases. Trimming removed 3 bases from V and 4 bases from J; junction bases left unmatched: 4. The CDR3 is made up of 15 amino acids. Germline V CDR1 and CDR2: ENHRY, SYGVKD. CDR3 sequence reads: CAISDAGLAGYEQYF. CDR3 bases: TGTGCCATCAGTGACGCGGGACTAGCGGGTTACGAGCAGTACTTC.

The CDR3 nucleotides are TGTGCCAGCAGCTTAGAGACAGGGTATGCCCAAGAGACCCAGTACTTC. Encoded protein: CASSLETGYAQETQYF. This sequence joins TRBV11-2 and TRBJ2-5; 7 positions agree with TRBD1. Germline V gene sequence: CDR1 SGHAT, CDR2 FQNNGV. The ends lost 0 bases at V and 1 base at J; junction bases unmatched: 5. The CDR3 loop spans 16 amino acids.

In its sample, this clone was seen once. The gene calls are TRBV28 and TRBJ2-1; no reliable D call. The germline V gene encodes CDR1 MDHEN and CDR2 SYDVKM. CDR3 length: 14 residues. The V end lost 7 bases, the J end lost 7 bases, and 17 bases lay between the germline ends. CDR3 loop: CASTLLTGANEQFF. CDR3 sequence (DNA): TGTGCCAGCACTCTACTTACCGGAGCTAATGAGCAGTTCTTC.

Here the CDR3 DNA reads TGTGCCAGCAGCTTAAACGGGTTCACTGAAGCTTTCTTT. As protein: CASSLNGFTEAFF. This rearrangement joins TRBV5-5 to TRBJ1-1, with D uncertain. Germline-derived CDR1 and CDR2 are SGHKS and YYEKEE (reference sequence). Trimming cost V 2 bases and J 4 bases, with 9 bases left between them. The length of the CDR3 is 13 residues.

This chain connects TRBV29-1 to TRBJ2-7, with D perhaps matching TRBD1 or TRBD2 (5 bases each). Germline loops: CDR1 SQVTM, CDR2 ANQGSEA. The CDR3 totals 12 residues. V lost 5 bases and J 3 bases, leaving 11 bases between the germline ends. CDR3 sequence reads: CSVLQGVYEQYF. CDR3 nucleotides: TGCAGCGTTCTGCAGGGAGTCTACGAGCAGTACTTC.

This clone was picked up one time. The genes are TRBV30 and TRBJ2-2; 12 bases agree with TRBD2. V lost 1 base, J lost 0 bases, and 6 bases stayed unmatched. Germline V gene sequence: CDR1 GTSNPN, CDR2 SVGIG (reference sequence). This CDR3 comprises 18 residues. CDR3 in amino acids: CAWSDFRLAGANTGELFF. The CDR3 DNA follows: TGTGCCTGGAGTGACTTCAGACTAGCGGGAGCGAACACCGGGGAGCTGTTTTTT.

As for this clone: The sample has other DNA sequences that encode this CDR3 too. This chain links TRBV28 with TRBJ1-2; 8 bases map to TRBD1. Germline V gene sequence: CDR1 MDHEN, CDR2 SYDVKM. V trimming: 6 bases; J trimming: 2 bases; junction bases outside the gene matches: 2. CDR3 length: 13 residues. CDR3: CASRDRVNYGYTF. DNA for the CDR3: TGTGCCAGCAGGGACAGGGTCAACTATGGCTACACCTTC.

The chain combines TRBV28 with TRBJ2-7; D unclear. V lost 5 bases, J lost 6 bases, and 14 bases lay in between. There are 13 residues in the CDR3. Germline CDR1 MDHEN, CDR2 SYDVKM. CDR3 sequence reads: CASSQGSPGEQYF. Here the CDR3 DNA reads TGTGCCAGCAGTCAAGGGTCTCCAGGCGAGCAGTACTTC.

This clone showed up just once. The V gene is TRBV7-9, the J gene TRBJ2-5; D may correspond to TRBD1 or TRBD2 (5 bases each). CDR3 length: 15 amino acids. The V and J ends lost 5 bases and 5 bases respectively, with 18 bases between them. The germline V gene encodes CDR1 SEHNR and CDR2 FQNEAQ (reference sequence). CDR3 bases: TGTGCCAGCAGCCAGCTTAGGGGACCAGGGGAGACCCAGTACTTC. Its protein product is CASSQLRGPGETQYF.

This clone was observed a single time. The gene calls are TRBV19 and TRBJ1-5; D is uncertain. Germline V gives CDR1 LNHDA, CDR2 SQIVND (reference sequence). With 3 bases removed from V and 1 base from J, the gap between germline ends came to 7 bases. This CDR3 contains 14 residues. CDR3 bases: TGTGCCAGTAGTATCGGGGTCAGCAATCAGCCCCAGCATTTT. It is translated as CASSIGVSNQPQHF.

V and J are TRBV9 and TRBJ1-3; D is ambiguous. The germline V gene has CDR1 SGDLS and CDR2 YYNGEE. The ends were cut back, 0 bases at V and 9 bases at J, with 7 bases in the middle. The length of the CDR3 is 12 residues. CDR3 amino acids: CASSVEVGTIYF. The CDR3 nucleotides are TGTGCCAGCAGCGTAGAGGTGGGCACCATATATTTT.

This sequence joins TRBV11-3 and TRBJ2-7; 7 nucleotides line up with TRBD2. Germline loops: CDR1 SGHNT, CDR2 YENEEA. V shed 0 bases, J shed 6 bases, and the junction held 2 bases outside the gene matches. The CDR3 is 13 residues long. The CDR3, as DNA: TGTGCCAGCAGCTTAGATGGGGGGGGCGAGCAGTACTTC. Its translation: CASSLDGGGEQYF.

This rearrangement joins TRBV7-2 to TRBJ2-5; TRBD2 agrees at 7 bases. This CDR3 has 11 residues. Germline loops: CDR1 SGHTA, CDR2 FQGNSA. V was clipped by 5 bases and J by 11 bases; unmatched bases: 5. The CDR3 DNA is TGTGCCAGCAGCCTGACTAGCCAGCAGTACTTC. It yields the protein CASSLTSQQYF.

The DNA of the CDR3 is TGCAGCGTCCGGGACAGGGGCTACGAGCAGTACTTC. Its translation is CSVRDRGYEQYF. The rearrangement links TRBV29-1 to TRBJ2-7; 10 bases align to TRBD1. V was pared by 6 bases and J by 3 bases, with 2 bases of the junction left unmatched. The CDR3 totals 12 residues. Germline CDR1 SQVTM, CDR2 ANQGSEA.

The chain links TRBV5-1 to TRBJ2-7, with TRBD2 matching over 10 bases. This CDR3 region has 16 residues. The ends lost 0 bases at V and 2 bases at J; junction bases unmatched: 5. Germline V CDR1 and CDR2: SGHRS, YFSETQ. CDR3 nucleotides: TGCGCCAGCAGCTTGGCTAGCGGGAGCCCACCCTACGAGCAGTACTTC. This codes for CASSLASGSPPYEQYF.